Sequencing of this TCR beta chain was carried out in a study of cytomegalovirus exposure and HLA in healthy donors. Overall study results and limits: Earlier analysis found most TCR beta V segments productive about 87% or about 30% of the time. 150 to 200 TCR beta chains were listed as cytomegalovirus-associated.

PCR involved 60 Vbeta and 13 Jbeta primers. Sequencing was performed with immunoSEQ multiplex PCR; in TCRdb, only in-frame clones are kept and a portion is missing. Among roughly 150,000 clones listed, over 80% were seen once. On this clone itself: Antigen unknown.

Sequencing was performed on PBMCs. The receptor comes from a boy between 2 and 10 years old in good health and CMV-seronegative.

CDR3 DNA sequence: TGTGCCAGCAGTCGACTAGCGGTATCCTACGAGCAGTACTTC. This encodes CASSRLAVSYEQYF. V usage is TRBV7-8 and J usage is TRBJ2-7; TRBD2 matches 9 bases. Germline values: CDR1 SGHVS, CDR2 FQNEAQ. The CDR3 loop spans 14 amino acids. Unmatched junction bases numbered 4, after V lost 6 bases and J lost 1 base.